Listed here is a single T cell receptor (beta chain). This sample stems from a study of blood T cell repertoires in COVID-19. In the study overall: COVID-19 samples, acute and convalescent, were from the United States, Italy and Spain.

The CDR3 runs to 15 residues. The ends were cut back, 5 bases at V and 4 bases at J, with 17 bases in the middle. Germline loops: CDR1 SEHNR, CDR2 FQNEAQ (reference sequence). Some clones are missing from TCRdb's copy, which holds only in-frame ones; the method was immunoSEQ multiplex PCR. The sample has 220,000 or so clones, about 83% seen once; the top ten hold about 2.1%. The TCR was taken from a woman between 50 and 59 years old who had recovered from COVID-19. Sample: PBMCs or T cells enriched from blood (not recorded which). This chain links TRBV7-9 with TRBJ2-5; weak D call: TRBD1 (5 bases). The CDR3 DNA reads as TGTGCCAGCAGCCAGGGATCTTCCGTGGGAGAGACCCAGTACTTC. Encoded protein: CASSQGSSVGETQYF.